The next 21 T cell receptor beta chains were all read from a single sample in a study of blood T cells in healthy people across ages. The authors ran a second PCR of about 6 to 11 cycles using a sample-barcoded 5' primer and a J-beta primer mix. TCRdb used MiXCR to reprocess the 5' RACE reads, holding one entry per CDR3 protein. This table holds around 850,000 distinct CDR3 sequences, under 40% found once. Specimen: blood. The receptors originated from a man aged 18 to 29 in good health.

The V call is TRBV20-1, the J call TRBJ2-1; D perhaps matches TRBD1 (8 bases). The DNA end lines up better with TRBJ2-7; the J call may be wrong. Germline loops: CDR1 DFQATT, CDR2 SNEGSKA (reference sequence). CDR3 length: 14 amino acids. CDR3 nucleotides: TGCAGTGCTAGACAGGGGGGGACAGGCAATGAGCAGTACTTC. It codes for CSARQGGTGNEQYF.

The V call is TRBV4-1, the J call TRBJ1-1, with D unresolved. V was trimmed by 1 base and J by 1 base, leaving 13 bases between them. Germline CDR1 and CDR2: MGHRA and YSYEKL. CDR3 length: 16 amino acids. Here the CDR3 reads CASSQGRTRENTEAFF. In DNA form, the CDR3 reads TGCGCCAGCAGCCAAGGACGAACCCGAGAGAACACTGAAGCTTTCTTT.

The chain employs TRBV20-1 and TRBJ2-3; D gene uncertain. The germline V and J ends were trimmed by 2 bases and 0 bases, with 9 bases remaining between them. The CDR3 length is 14 residues. Germline CDR1 reads DFQATT; CDR2 reads SNEGSKA (reference sequence). The CDR3 nucleotides are TGCAGTGCTAGATCTGTCACTAGCACAGATACGCAGTATTTT. Translation gives CSARSVTSTDTQYF.

This clonotype was observed many times. The chain recombines TRBV28 with TRBJ2-5; 7 nucleotides match TRBD1. V gave up 5 bases and J gave up 2 bases; unmatched junction bases: 8. This CDR3 region has 15 residues. Germline V lookup: CDR1 MDHEN, CDR2 SYDVKM. The CDR3 DNA sequence: TGTGCCAGCAGTCCCCCATCGGGACAGCAAGAGACCCAGTACTTC. Translation gives CASSPPSGQQETQYF. Full variable domain (missing parts from reference TRBV28 and TRBJ2-5): DVKVTQSSRYLVKRTGEKVFLECVQDMDHENMFWYRQDPGLGLRLIYFSYDVKMKEKGDIPEGYSVSREKKERFSLILESASTNQTSMYLCASSPPSGQQETQYFGPGTRLLVL.

This chain uses TRBV5-1 with TRBJ2-3; D could derive from TRBD1 or TRBD2 (6 bases each). The CDR3 has 15 residues. Germline lookup yields CDR1 SGHRS and CDR2 YFSETQ. The V and J ends lost 3 bases and 4 bases respectively, with 15 bases between them. The CDR3 bases are TGCGCCAGCAGCTGGGGCCCGGGGGCGGCAGATACGCAGTATTTT. Translated: CASSWGPGAADTQYF. Full variable domain (remainder filled in from reference TRBV5-1 and TRBJ2-3): KAGVTQTPRYLIKTRGQQVTLSCSPISGHRSVSWYQQTPGQGLQFLFEYFSETQRNKGNFPGRFSGRQFSNSRSEMNVSTLELGDSALYLCASSWGPGAADTQYFGPGTRLTVL.

Turning to this clonotype: Just one base apart from a much larger clone, this may be a read error. V is TRBV5-1 and J is TRBJ2-5; 7 nucleotides align to TRBD1. CDR3 length: 15 amino acids. Germline loops: CDR1 SGHRS, CDR2 YFSETQ. CDR3 protein: CTSSPGTANQETQYF. The CDR3 DNA is TGCACCAGCAGCCCCGGGACAGCAAACCAAGAGACCCAGTACTTC.

The chain uses TRBV14 and TRBJ2-1; D is undetermined. V dropped 4 bases and J dropped 7 bases, with 17 bases sitting between them. Germline V gene data show CDR1 as SGHDN and CDR2 as FVKESK. CDR3 length: 15 residues. Here the CDR3 DNA reads TGTGCCAGCAGCCCCGGAAGTGCGGTGGGAAATGAGCAGTTCTTC. Translation: CASSPGSAVGNEQFF.

This clonotype was recorded at least ten times. The chain recombines TRBV20-1 with TRBJ2-1; D is undetermined. The CDR3 sequence is 12 residues long. Per the germline V gene, CDR1 is DFQATT and CDR2 is SNEGSKA (reference sequence). Trimming cost V 1 base and J 6 bases, with 7 bases left between them. The CDR3, as DNA: TGCAGTGCTAGAGGGTTCGGCAATGAGCAGTTCTTC. It is translated as CSARGFGNEQFF.

This clonotype was counted at least ten times. This chain links TRBV12-3 or TRBV12-4 with TRBJ2-1; 10 nucleotides line up with TRBD1. V trimming: 6 bases; J trimming: 3 bases; junction bases outside the gene matches: 5. The CDR3 totals 15 residues. The CDR3 nucleotides read TGTGCCAGCAGACGGGACAGGGGACTCTACAATGAGCAGTTCTTC. This translates into CASRRDRGLYNEQFF.

The chain combines TRBV12-3 or TRBV12-4 with TRBJ2-3; D ambiguous. The V end lost 5 bases, the J end lost 1 base, and 13 bases lay between the germline ends. The CDR3 is made up of 15 amino acids. CDR3 sequence: CASSLGRWGTDTQYF. The CDR3 DNA is TGTGCCAGCAGTCTTGGACGGTGGGGCACAGATACGCAGTATTTT.

The chain links TRBV3-1 to TRBJ2-1; possibly TRBD1 or TRBD2 for D (6 bases each). Germline V gives CDR1 LGHDT, CDR2 YNNKEL (reference sequence). The CDR3 has 14 amino acids. V was trimmed by 0 bases and J by 6 bases, leaving 9 bases between them. CDR3 nucleotide sequence: TGTGCCAGCAGCCAAGAGGGGGGCCTCAATGAGCAGTTCTTC. Encoded protein: CASSQEGGLNEQFF.

Ten or more counts support this clonotype. The CDR3 nucleotides read TGTGCCAGCAGTTTAGGCAGGGCCTACAATGAGCAGTTCTTC. It specifies CASSLGRAYNEQFF. The rearrangement links TRBV28 to TRBJ2-1; D perhaps matches TRBD1 (5 bases). The CDR3 extends over 14 amino acids. Trimming shortened V by 2 bases and J by 2 bases, and 7 bases separated the two germline ends. Looked up from germline, CDR1 is MDHEN and CDR2 is SYDVKM.

CDR3: CASSLAAKGVGYTF. CDR3 sequence (DNA): TGTGCCAGCAGCTTAGCGGCCAAGGGTGTTGGCTACACCTTC. The chain carries TRBV7-2 and TRBJ1-2, with no clear D. The CDR3 has 14 residues. Germline loops: CDR1 SGHTA, CDR2 FQGNSA. Trimming left V 0 bases short and J 7 bases short, with 12 bases between.

This clonotype was seen a single time. The rearrangement joins TRBV5-6 to TRBJ2-5; possible D gene TRBD2, 5 bases. Germline V CDR1 and CDR2: SGHDT, YYEEEE. The CDR3 sequence is 9 residues long. V was trimmed by 10 bases and J by 11 bases, leaving 12 bases between them. The CDR3 DNA sequence: TGTGCCCGAGCTTGGGAGCAGTACTTC. Its translation: CARAWEQYF.

A few counts support this clonotype. CDR3 in DNA: TGTGCCAGCAGCTTAGTAGGGACAGGGGATGGCTACACCTTC. The encoded protein is CASSLVGTGDGYTF. The chain couples TRBV7-2 to TRBJ1-2; 10 positions match TRBD1. Trimming took 1 base from V and 6 from J; bases not matched to a gene: 2. Germline CDR1 and CDR2: SGHTA and FQGNSA. The CDR3 runs to 14 residues.

This clonotype was seen only a few times. This chain uses TRBV6-5 with TRBJ1-2, with TRBD1 matching over 8 bases. Germline lookup yields CDR1 MNHEY and CDR2 SVGAGI. The V segment lost 4 bases and the J segment 6 bases; nucleotides outside the gene matches: 4. This CDR3 contains 13 residues. DNA of the CDR3: TGTGCCAGCAGTTCCCGACAGGGGCATGGCTACACCTTC. It specifies CASSSRQGHGYTF.

As DNA, the CDR3 is TGTGCCAGCAGCGTAGGTCGTGGCTACACCTTC. Translated: CASSVGRGYTF. V gene TRBV9 combines with J gene TRBJ1-2; no firm D call. Germline CDR1 reads SGDLS; CDR2 reads YYNGEE. V shed 0 bases and J shed 7 bases, with 4 bases lying between them. The length of the CDR3 is 11 residues.

The chain joins TRBV20-1 to TRBJ2-3; 8 bases match TRBD2. From germline, CDR1 is DFQATT and CDR2 SNEGSKA (reference sequence). The CDR3 spans 14 residues. The V segment lost 5 bases and the J segment 5 bases; nucleotides outside the gene matches: 9. The CDR3 region is CSASGLVKGDTQYF. The CDR3 region has the DNA TGCAGTGCTTCGGGACTAGTTAAAGGAGATACGCAGTATTTT.

This clonotype was observed at least ten times. The chain is built from TRBV6-5 and TRBJ2-3, with 8 bases lining up with TRBD1. The CDR3 extends over 18 amino acids. The V gene's germline CDR1 is MNHEY and CDR2 SVGAGI. The V segment lost 4 bases and the J segment 2 bases; nucleotides outside the gene matches: 14. The CDR3 reads CASSFSIRQGTDTDTQYF. The CDR3 DNA reads TGTGCCAGCAGTTTCTCTATCCGACAGGGGACAGACACAGATACGCAGTATTTT.

Details on this clonotype: At one end, the junction sequence differs from germline, possibly due to a read error. The CDR3 loop is CASSLSPSGADAQYF. For the CDR3, the DNA is TGTGCCAGCAGCCTCAGCCCCTCGGGCGCAGATGCGCAGTATTTT. The chain uses TRBV12-3 or TRBV12-4 and TRBJ2-3, with unresolved D. The CDR3 consists of 15 residues.

This clonotype was counted once. A read error may explain this, as a much larger clone is one base away. This rearrangement joins TRBV6-2 or TRBV6-3 to TRBJ2-5; TRBD2 aligns across 8 bases. The CDR3 extends over 15 amino acids. V was clipped by 6 bases and J by 0 bases; unmatched bases: 6. CDR1 and CDR2 (germline): MNHEY, SVGEGT. The CDR3 sequence: CASRYGGAYQETQYF. In DNA, the CDR3 is TGTGCCAGCAGGTACGGGGGGGCGTACCAAGAGACCCAGTACTTC.